Each of the 3 T cell receptor beta chains below was sequenced from the same sample in a study of T-cell memory formation after mild COVID-19. MiXCR, applied by TCRdb to the 5' RACE reads, yields one record per CDR3 protein. The sample lists 350,000 to 450,000 distinct CDR3 sequences, 28% seen once, with roughly 12% in the top ten. Sequencing input: PBMCs or a T cell subset sorted from them (not recorded which). Receptors were obtained from an adult woman who had mild COVID-19 (a few samples of this study predate the infection). Cell type and time point are not known.

The chain uses TRBV6-1 and TRBJ2-7; a weak D match, TRBD2 (6 bases). Trimming took off 1 base at V and 6 bases at J, with 16 bases between the two ends. The CDR3 contains 15 residues. Germline-derived CDR1 and CDR2 are MNHNS and SASEGT. The CDR3 DNA reads as TGTGCCAGCAGTGAAGTAGGTAGCGGAGCCGGCGAGCAGTACTTC. It yields the protein CASSEVGSGAGEQYF.

The chain has TRBV5-1 and TRBJ2-7; no firm D call. The germline V gene encodes CDR1 SGHRS and CDR2 YFSETQ. With 0 bases removed from V and 1 base from J, the gap between germline ends came to 8 bases. The CDR3 spans 14 residues. The CDR3 DNA is TGCGCCAGCAGCTTGGGACACTGGTCCTACGAGCAGTACTTC. Protein: CASSLGHWSYEQYF. The full variable domain, its missing parts supplied by reference TRBV5-1 and TRBJ2-7, is KAGVTQTPRYLIKTRGQQVTLSCSPISGHRSVSWYQQTPGQGLQFLFEYFSETQRNKGNFPGRFSGRQFSNSRSEMNVSTLELGDSALYLCASSLGHWSYEQYFGPGTRLTVT.

The chain carries TRBV7-8 and TRBJ1-2; 7 bases match TRBD1. From germline, CDR1 is SGHVS and CDR2 FQNEAQ. The CDR3 covers 18 residues. Trimming cost V 1 base and J 2 bases; bases outside gene matches: 13. DNA of the CDR3: TGTGCCAGCAGCTTAGAGTCCTCCTTGACAGGGCTAAACTATGGCTACACCTTC. Amino acid sequence: CASSLESSLTGLNYGYTF.